A single sample is the source of the 8 T cell receptor beta chains below, sequenced in a study of tumor and adjacent non-tumor tissue in lung cancer. The template was RNA from unsorted bulk tissue. A modified ARM-PCR protocol with three rounds of nested PCR amplified TCRbeta. TCRdb re-called the multiplex PCR reads with MiXCR, one entry per CDR3 protein. This table holds roughly 76,000 distinct CDR3 sequences, around 70% found once. Sequenced: lung tumor tissue. These receptors came from a woman aged 70-85 years with non-small cell lung cancer.

With regard to this clonotype: The final CDR3 position lacks the conserved phenylalanine or tryptophan, pointing to a likely read error. This sequence joins TRBV30 and TRBJ2-7; TRBD1 aligns across 9 bases. J was trimmed by 1 base and V by 4 bases; bases with no gene match: 8. The germline V gene encodes CDR1 GTSNPN and CDR2 SVGIG (reference sequence). The CDR3 runs 15 residues. CDR3 protein: CAWNLRDRVSYEQYL. CDR3 in DNA: TGTGCCTGGAATCTCCGGGACAGGGTTTCCTACGAGCAGTACCTC.

This chain links TRBV29-1 with TRBJ2-1; D may be TRBD2 (5 bases). This CDR3 is built from 12 residues. The germline V gene has CDR1 SQVTM and CDR2 ANQGSEA. V lost 3 bases to trimming and J lost 9 bases, with 12 bases between them. The CDR3 DNA is TGCAGCGTTGATCTCCCGGGGTCTGAGCAGTTCTTC. It encodes CSVDLPGSEQFF.

Remarks on this clonotype: A read error may produce the germline difference seen at one junction end. This chain connects TRBV6-5 to TRBJ1-1, with TRBD1 matching over 7 bases. This CDR3 spans 17 amino acids. The germline CDR1 and CDR2 sequences are MNHEY and SVGAGI. The DNA for the CDR3 is TGTGCCAACAGTTACTCTCAGGCAGGGGGATTGAGCACTGAAGCTTTCTTT. It codes for CANSYSQAGGLSTEAFF.

This rearrangement joins TRBV4-2 to TRBJ2-3; D possibly corresponds to TRBD2 (5 bases). Trimming removed 4 bases at V and 5 bases at J, with 19 bases between. CDR1 is LGHNA, CDR2 YNFKEQ, per germline. The length of the CDR3 is 16 residues. The CDR3 DNA reads TGTGCCAGCAGCCGTACGGGGATTTCTAACATAGATACGCAGTATTTT. Protein product: CASSRTGISNIDTQYF.

The J gene is TRBJ1-2, the V gene TRBV7-2; D is possibly TRBD1 (6 bases). The CDR3 sequence is 13 residues long. CDR1 and CDR2 from the germline V gene are SGHTA and FQGNSA. V was pared by 7 bases and J by 7 bases, with 16 bases between. The DNA for the CDR3 is TGTGCCAGCAACTCATTTACAGGGAGTGGCTACACCTTC. This gives the protein CASNSFTGSGYTF.

Worth noting for this clonotype: Germline is not matched at one junction end, which may reflect a read error. The chain is built from TRBV6-5 and TRBJ2-2; D gene unclear. The CDR3 length is 13 residues. CDR1 and CDR2 (germline): MNHEY, SVGAGI. CDR3 in DNA: TGCGCCAGTAGTTCGCCCTTCACCGTGGAGCTGTTTTTT. It translates to CASSSPFTVELFF.

With respect to this clonotype: This may arise from a read error, as a much more abundant clone is one base away. This rearrangement joins TRBV28 to TRBJ2-5; perhaps TRBD1 as D (6 bases). There are 13 residues in the CDR3. Looked up from germline, CDR1 is MDHEN and CDR2 is SYDVKM. The CDR3 sequence: CASDRTGQETQCF. The DNA of the CDR3 is TGTGCCAGCGACAGGACGGGACAAGAGACCCAGTGCTTC.

This clonotype has a count of ten or more. V usage is TRBV5-4 and J usage is TRBJ2-7; D unresolved. CDR3 length: 12 residues. The V gene's germline CDR1 is SGHNT and CDR2 YYREEE (reference sequence). V was shortened by 4 bases and J by 6 bases, with 11 bases between the two germline ends. CDR3 amino acids: CASSVDLIEQYF. DNA for the CDR3: TGTGCCAGCAGCGTGGACCTTATCGAGCAGTACTTC.